This section outlines one TCR beta chain sequence together with its context. V was cut by 1 base and J by 4 bases, with 15 bases left in between. The CDR3 extends over 16 amino acids. Germline values: CDR1 SGHTA, CDR2 FQGNSA. The data stem from a study of cytomegalovirus exposure and HLA in healthy donors. With 60 Vbeta and 13 Jbeta primers, the PCR was carried out. The table came from immunoSEQ multiplex PCR; TCRdb's copy has only in-frame clones and leaves some out. Among about 150,000 clones listed, 79% were seen once. J is TRBJ2-3 and V is TRBV7-2, with D possibly being TRBD1 (5 bases). Source material: PBMCs. The receptor comes from a man aged 50 to 59 in good health and CMV-seropositive. The CDR3 coding sequence is TGTGCCAGCAGCTTAGTAGCAGGGTGGTCGGCAGATACGCAGTATTTT. Amino acid sequence: CASSLVAGWSADTQYF.